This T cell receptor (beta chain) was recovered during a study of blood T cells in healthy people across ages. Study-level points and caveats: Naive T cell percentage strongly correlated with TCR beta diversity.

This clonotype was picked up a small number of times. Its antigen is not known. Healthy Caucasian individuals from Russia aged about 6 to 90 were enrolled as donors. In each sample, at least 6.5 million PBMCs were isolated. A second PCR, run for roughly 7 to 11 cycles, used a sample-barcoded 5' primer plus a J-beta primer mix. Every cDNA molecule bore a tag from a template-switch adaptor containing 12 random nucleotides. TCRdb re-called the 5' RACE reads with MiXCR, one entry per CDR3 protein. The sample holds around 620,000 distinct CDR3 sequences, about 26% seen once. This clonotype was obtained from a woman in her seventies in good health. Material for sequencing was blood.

The CDR3: CASREGYNEKLFF. CDR3 in DNA: TGTGCCAGCAGAGAGGGGTATAATGAAAAACTGTTTTTT. V and J are TRBV2 and TRBJ1-4, with D possibly TRBD1 on 5 matching bases. V lost 6 bases, J lost 4 bases, and 9 bases lay in between. CDR3 size: 13 residues. Germline values: CDR1 SNHLY, CDR2 FYNNEI.